These 20 T cell receptor beta chains were all obtained from the same sample, sequenced in a study of T-cell memory formation after mild COVID-19. TCRdb redid the calling of the 5' RACE reads with MiXCR, one entry per CDR3 protein. The sample yields 300,000 to 350,000 distinct CDR3 sequences, approximately 13% seen once. The specimen was PBMCs or a T cell subset sorted from them (not recorded which). The receptors come from a man between 18 and 35 years old who had mild COVID-19 (a few samples of this study predate the infection). Cell type and time point are not known.

This chain links TRBV11-2 with TRBJ2-5, with 8 bases identical to TRBD1. The CDR3 consists of 19 residues. With 1 base clipped from V and 4 bases from J, the junction kept 17 bases outside the gene matches. Germline CDR1 and CDR2: SGHAT and FQNNGV. This CDR3 is CASSLGVVRGLSFPETQYF. The CDR3 DNA reads as TGTGCCAGCAGCTTAGGGGTGGTCAGGGGGCTTTCCTTCCCAGAGACCCAGTACTTC.

The sample holds many counts of this clonotype. V usage is TRBV10-3 and J usage is TRBJ1-3; possibly TRBD1 for D (5 bases). Trimming removed 4 bases from V and 0 bases from J, with 10 bases in between. The CDR3 consists of 15 residues. In germline, CDR1 is ENHRY, CDR2 SYGVKD. The CDR3 loop is CAISVGDVSGNTIYF. In DNA form, the CDR3 reads TGTGCCATCAGTGTGGGGGACGTCTCTGGAAACACCATATATTTT.

J is TRBJ2-5 and V is TRBV5-1; TRBD2 agrees at 10 bases. The CDR3 sequence is 15 residues long. Per the germline V gene, CDR1 is SGHRS and CDR2 is YFSETQ. The V and J ends lost 2 bases and 5 bases, in that order; junction bases with no gene match: 6. The CDR3 nucleotides are TGCGCCAGCAGCTTTGGACTAGCGGTCTCCGAGACCCAGTACTTC. Translation gives CASSFGLAVSETQYF.

The J gene is TRBJ2-1, the V gene TRBV2; 10 nucleotides agree with TRBD2. CDR1 and CDR2 (germline): SNHLY, FYNNEI. This CDR3 contains 14 residues. V gave up 6 bases and J gave up 10 bases; unmatched junction bases: 9. The CDR3 here is CASSRAGGPREQFF. The CDR3 DNA is TGTGCCAGCAGCCGAGCGGGGGGGCCCAGGGAGCAGTTCTTC.

This clonotype was counted at least ten times. The chain combines TRBV7-9 with TRBJ2-4; D may correspond to TRBD1 or TRBD2 (5 bases each). This CDR3 contains 15 residues. Germline values: CDR1 SEHNR, CDR2 FQNEAQ (reference sequence). Trimming pared 6 bases from V and 0 bases from J, leaving 12 bases between. CDR3 bases: TGTGCCAGCAGAGAGGGGTTGGGAGCCAAAAACATTCAGTACTTC. Residues: CASREGLGAKNIQYF.

This clonotype turned up a few times. The CDR3 sequence: CASSYFGPGGRTDTQYF. CDR3 DNA sequence: TGTGCCAGCAGTTACTTCGGCCCCGGGGGGCGCACAGATACGCAGTATTTT. The V and J genes are TRBV6-2 or TRBV6-3 and TRBJ2-3, with D possibly TRBD2 on 7 matching bases. Germline V gene data show CDR1 as MNHEY and CDR2 as SVGEGT. Deletions cut 1 base from V and 1 base from J, with 15 bases between. The length of the CDR3 is 17 residues.

The J gene is TRBJ2-1, the V gene TRBV18; TRBD1 or TRBD2 may be the D gene (6 bases each). The CDR3 has 16 residues. Per germline, CDR1 KGHSH and CDR2 LQKENI. Trimming took off 3 bases at V and 0 bases at J, with 12 bases between the two ends. CDR3: CASSPPGAGSYNEQFF. CDR3 DNA: TGTGCCAGCTCACCCCCGGGGGCAGGCTCCTACAATGAGCAGTTCTTC.

The genes are TRBV6-2 or TRBV6-3 and TRBJ2-5, with 8 bases lining up with TRBD2. V was pared by 10 bases and J by 5 bases, with 9 bases of the junction left unmatched. Germline assignment: CDR1 MNHEY and CDR2 SVGEGT. The CDR3 sequence is 13 residues long. In nucleotides, the CDR3 is TGTGCCACCTCCGGGAGGGCCTTTGAGACCCAGTACTTC. The encoded protein is CATSGRAFETQYF.

The chain has TRBV28 and TRBJ2-7; 7 bases map to TRBD1. Germline assignment: CDR1 MDHEN and CDR2 SYDVKM. J lost 5 bases, V lost 6 bases, and 7 bases had no gene match. The CDR3 totals 13 residues. CDR3 region: CASSIITGDEQYV. Written as DNA, the CDR3 is TGTGCCAGCAGCATAATTACAGGGGACGAGCAGTACGTC.

The rearrangement links TRBV20-1 to TRBJ2-5; 7 nucleotides agree with TRBD1. V trimming: 0 bases; J trimming: 5 bases; junction bases outside the gene matches: 9. The CDR3 is 15 residues long. Germline CDR1 and CDR2: DFQATT and SNEGSKA (reference sequence). The CDR3 spells CSARDTARGKETQYF. For the CDR3, the DNA is TGCAGTGCTAGAGATACCGCCAGGGGGAAGGAGACCCAGTACTTC.

This clonotype was picked up a small number of times. The rearrangement links TRBV12-5 to TRBJ2-5, with 10 positions matching TRBD1. CDR1 is LGHNT, CDR2 FRNRAP, per germline. The CDR3 runs to 18 residues. Trimming removed 2 bases from V and 4 bases from J; junction bases left unmatched: 13. The CDR3 nucleotides are TGTGCTAGTGGTTTGTACGCCGGCGACAGGGGGCTTCGAGAGACCCAGTACTTC. This gives the protein CASGLYAGDRGLRETQYF.

The chain uses TRBV28 and TRBJ1-4; tentative D call: TRBD1 (6 bases). The CDR3 is 15 amino acids. The V end was cut by 4 bases, the J end by 4 bases, with 13 bases between. Germline CDR1 MDHEN, CDR2 SYDVKM. The CDR3 reads CASSSPGEVNEKLFF. The CDR3 DNA reads TGTGCCAGCAGTTCACCAGGGGAGGTTAATGAAAAACTGTTTTTT.

This clonotype was recorded a few times. V usage is TRBV7-9 and J usage is TRBJ1-1, with D maybe TRBD1 (6 bases). Per the germline V gene, CDR1 is SEHNR and CDR2 is FQNEAQ (reference sequence). The ends were cut back, 10 bases at V and 12 bases at J, with 21 bases in the middle. CDR3 length equals 12 residues. CDR3 sequence reads: CATQLQGLVTFF. In DNA, the CDR3 is TGTGCCACCCAGCTACAGGGATTGGTGACTTTCTTT.

The genes are TRBV7-2 and TRBJ2-2; a weak D match, TRBD2 (6 bases). Trimming stripped 5 bases from V and 0 bases from J, with 10 bases between. Germline CDR1 reads SGHTA; CDR2 reads FQGNSA. The CDR3 length is 15 residues. The CDR3 nucleotides are TGTGCCAGCAGCCCCCGGGGGACGAACACCGGGGAGCTGTTTTTT. As protein: CASSPRGTNTGELFF.

The chain is built from TRBV7-9 and TRBJ2-3, with D perhaps matching TRBD1 or TRBD2 (5 bases each). Germline CDR1 is SEHNR and CDR2 is FQNEAQ (reference sequence). V shed 5 bases and J shed 3 bases, with 21 bases lying between them. The CDR3 is made up of 17 amino acids. CDR3 in amino acids: CASSPLRPGSGTDTQYF. CDR3 DNA: TGTGCCAGCAGCCCTTTGCGGCCAGGGAGTGGAACAGATACGCAGTATTTT.

This clonotype was counted a few times. The chain uses TRBV9 and TRBJ2-1, with D hard to call. The CDR3 totals 12 residues. Trimming left V 4 bases short and J 6 bases short, with 8 bases between. Germline loops: CDR1 SGDLS, CDR2 YYNGEE. The CDR3 here is CASSPWGNEQFF. In DNA form, the CDR3 reads TGTGCCAGCAGCCCTTGGGGCAATGAGCAGTTCTTC.

The J gene is TRBJ2-7, the V gene TRBV10-2; D may be TRBD2 (5 bases). The CDR3 is 16 amino acids. Trimming pared 8 bases from V and 0 bases from J, leaving 20 bases between. CDR1 is WSHSY and CDR2 is SAAADI in the germline V gene. CDR3 bases: TGCGCCAGCGCCTTTAACAAGGACTGGTACTCCTACGAGCAGTACTTC. It yields the protein CASAFNKDWYSYEQYF.

V gene TRBV21-1 combines with J gene TRBJ1-1; TRBD1 is taken as the D call from the table, unchecked against the DNA. TRBV21-1 is reported as a pseudogene. The CDR3 sequence is 14 residues long. The CDR3 loop reads CASSNQGEGTEAFF. The CDR3 nucleotides read TGTGCCAGCAGCAATCAGGGGGAAGGGACTGAAGCTTTCTTT.

This clonotype was found once. The chain recombines TRBV5-3 with TRBJ1-2; TRBD1 matches at 7 bases. TRBV5-3 is identified as an open reading frame with a role that is uncertain. There are 14 residues in the CDR3. Germline trimming cut 4 bases from V and 6 bases from J; bases unmatched to any gene: 9. The CDR3 here is CARSPRGQANGYTF. Here the CDR3 DNA reads TGTGCCAGAAGCCCGCGAGGACAGGCCAATGGCTACACCTTC.

The chain recombines TRBV6-2 or TRBV6-3 with TRBJ1-5; no firm D call. The germline CDR1 and CDR2 sequences are MNHEY and SVGEGT. Trimming shortened V by 7 bases and J by 2 bases, and 9 bases separated the two germline ends. The CDR3 extends over 13 amino acids. CDR3: CASNIMGNQPQHF. CDR3 in DNA: TGTGCCAGCAACATCATGGGCAATCAGCCCCAGCATTTT.